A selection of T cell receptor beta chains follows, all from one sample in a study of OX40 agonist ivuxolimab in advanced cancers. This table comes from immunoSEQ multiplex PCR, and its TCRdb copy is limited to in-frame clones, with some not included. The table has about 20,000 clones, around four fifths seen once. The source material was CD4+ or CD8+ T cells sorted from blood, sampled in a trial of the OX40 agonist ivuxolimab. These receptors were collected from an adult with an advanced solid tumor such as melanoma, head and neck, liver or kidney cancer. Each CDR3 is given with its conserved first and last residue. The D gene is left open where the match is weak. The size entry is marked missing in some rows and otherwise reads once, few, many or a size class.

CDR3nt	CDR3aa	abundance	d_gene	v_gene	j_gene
TGTGCCAGCAGTTCCCCGTGGGGAGGAACCTACGAGCAGTACTTC	CASSSPWGGTYEQYF	.	.	TRBV6-5	TRBJ2-7
TGTGCCAGCAGCTGGCCCGCCGGGACAAATTCCTACGAGCAGTACTTC	CASSWPAGTNSYEQYF	.	.	TRBV7-9	TRBJ2-7
TGTGCCAGCAGCTACGGACAGGGGTCCTACGAGCAGTACTTC	CASSYGQGSYEQYF	.	TRBD1	TRBV7-9	TRBJ2-7
TGCGCCAGCAGTCAATCCCAAGACAACCCAAACTTC	CASSQSQDNPNF	.	.	TRBV23-1	TRBJ2-7
TGTGCCAGCAGCTTTGACACAGATACGCAGTATTTT	CASSFDTDTQYF	once	.	TRBV5-4	TRBJ2-3
TGTGCCAGCAGTTACCCGGGACAGCAAGAGACCCAGTACTTC	CASSYPGQQETQYF	few	TRBD1	TRBV6-6	TRBJ2-5
TGTGCCAGCAGCTTAACTAGCGGCGAGCAGTACTTC	CASSLTSGEQYF	few	TRBD2	TRBV7-6	TRBJ2-7
TGTGCCAGCAGCTTGTGGGGCGAGGGGTCCTACGAGCAGTACTTC	CASSLWGEGSYEQYF	once	.	TRBV7-9	TRBJ2-7
TGTGCCAGCACGAAGGGCGATACGCAGTATTTT	CASTKGDTQYF	.	.	TRBV6-5	TRBJ2-3
TGTGCCAGCAGTCCACGACCGCTCACAGATACGCAGTATTTT	CASSPRPLTDTQYF	.	.	TRBV27	TRBJ2-3
TGCGCCAGCAGCCAAGATGTGGACAGAAAGAACACTGAAGCTTTCTTT	CASSQDVDRKNTEAFF	.	.	TRBV4-3	TRBJ1-1
TGTGCCAGCAGTATCTCAGGTGGCGAGCAGTACTTC	CASSISGGEQYF	.	.	TRBV2	TRBJ2-7
TGTGCCAGCAGCCCCGGACCGGCGTGGGCCGGGGAGCTGTTTTTT	CASSPGPAWAGELFF	once	.	TRBV14	TRBJ2-2
TGTGCCAGCAGCGTTGCCGGGACACCTTACGAGCAGTACTTC	CASSVAGTPYEQYF	.	.	TRBV2	TRBJ2-7
TGTGCCAGCAGCTCGTCATCGGTGGGTAACACTGAAGCTTTCTTT	CASSSSSVGNTEAFF	.	.	TRBV9	TRBJ1-1
TGTGCCAGCAGCCTCACAGAGCTCTCTGGAAACACCATATATTTT	CASSLTELSGNTIYF	.	.	TRBV13	TRBJ1-3
TGTGCCAGCAGTTTTTGGAGGCATGAGCAGTTCTTC	CASSFWRHEQFF	.	.	TRBV28	TRBJ2-1
TGTGCCAGTAGTATGGGGACAGCAACTAATGAAAAACTGTTTTTT	CASSMGTATNEKLFF	.	TRBD1	TRBV19	TRBJ1-4
TGTGCCAGCAGTTTGCCAGCGGGGACCCAGTACTTC	CASSLPAGTQYF	.	.	TRBV27	TRBJ2-5
TGTGCCAGCAGCGAGACTAGCGGGAGTTACGAGCAGTACTTC	CASSETSGSYEQYF	.	TRBD2	TRBV9	TRBJ2-7
TGCGCCAGCAGCTTGAGGGCCGTACGCGTCACAGATACGCAGTATTTT	CASSLRAVRVTDTQYF	once	.	TRBV5-1	TRBJ2-3
TGTGCCAGCAGTTTAGCCCCCACTAGCGGGAGGGCGGACCAAGAGACCCAGTACTTC	CASSLAPTSGRADQETQYF	.	TRBD2	TRBV28	TRBJ2-5
TGCAGCGCAGCGGGGACAGGGCAGGACCCCAGGGCATATGGCTACACCTTC	CSAAGTGQDPRAYGYTF	once	TRBD1	TRBV29-1	TRBJ1-2
TGCGCCAGCAGCCAAGATTTGGGGGGCTACATGAACACTGAAGCTTTCTTT	CASSQDLGGYMNTEAFF	once	.	TRBV4-3	TRBJ1-1
TGTGCCAGTAGCGGGGGGTACGAGCAGTACTTC	CASSGGYEQYF	.	TRBD2	TRBV19	TRBJ2-7
TGTGCCAGCTCACCACCGGGGACAGGGGGCACCGGGGAGCTGTTTTTT	CASSPPGTGGTGELFF	.	TRBD1	TRBV18	TRBJ2-2
TGTGCCAGCGGTCTAGCGGGGGAATACCAAGAGACCCAGTACTTC	CASGLAGEYQETQYF	.	.	TRBV21-1	TRBJ2-5
TGTGCCAGCAGCGCCCGTTGGGGGGAGAGTATCTACGAGCAGTACTTC	CASSARWGESIYEQYF	.	.	TRBV9	TRBJ2-7
TGTGCCAGCAGTTTTACTGGCAGGAACACTGAAGCTTTCTTT	CASSFTGRNTEAFF	.	.	TRBV28	TRBJ1-1
TGTGCCATCAGTGAGCTTGGAGGGGTTGTGAGCACCGGGGAGCTGTTTTTT	CAISELGGVVSTGELFF	few	.	TRBV10-3	TRBJ2-2
TGTGCCAGCAGCGCTCAAGGACAGGGGGCCTCTGAAGCTTTCTTT	CASSAQGQGASEAFF	.	TRBD1	TRBV9	TRBJ1-1
TGTGCCAGCAGTGAATATCACACCGGGGAGCTGTTTTTT	CASSEYHTGELFF	.	.	TRBV25-1	TRBJ2-2
TGCGCCAGCAGCCAAGCTCCGGGACAGGGAATTACCGGGGAGCTGTTTTTT	CASSQAPGQGITGELFF	.	TRBD1	TRBV4-3	TRBJ2-2
TGCGCCAGCAGCCCGGGAGGGGGCGAGCAGTACTTC	CASSPGGGEQYF	.	TRBD2	TRBV4-1	TRBJ2-7
TGTGCCAGTAGTAGGATGACAGGGGACCTGGTGGTGCAGTACTTC	CASSRMTGDLVVQYF	.	TRBD1	TRBV19	TRBJ2-7
TGCGCCAGCAGCCAGGGACTAGCGGGACAAGAGACCCAGTACTTC	CASSQGLAGQETQYF	few	TRBD2	TRBV4-3	TRBJ2-5
TGTGCCAGCAGTTACGGAGGGACAGGGGGAACTGAAGCTTTCTTT	CASSYGGTGGTEAFF	.	TRBD1	TRBV5-6	TRBJ1-1
TGTGCCAGCAGTTTCCCTAGCCCTCTCACGCGTGAGCAGTTCTTC	CASSFPSPLTREQFF	.	.	TRBV28	TRBJ2-1
TGCGCCAGCAGCCACGGTCCAGGGGGCGGTGAGCAGTTCTTC	CASSHGPGGGEQFF	.	TRBD1	TRBV4-3	TRBJ2-1
TGTGCCAGCAGCTTTTCAGGGGGTGGTGTCACTGAAGCTTTCTTT	CASSFSGGGVTEAFF	once	TRBD1	TRBV11-2	TRBJ1-1
TGTGCCAGCAGTTACTCCGGGGGCTTGAGCTCTGGGGCCAACGTCCTGACTTTC	CASSYSGGLSSGANVLTF	.	.	TRBV6-8	TRBJ2-6
TGCGCCAGCAGCCAAGAAAAGCGGGAAGGAGAGACCCAGTACTTC	CASSQEKREGETQYF	.	TRBD2	TRBV4-1	TRBJ2-5
TGCGCCAGCAGATTCGGATACAATGAGCAGTTCTTC	CASRFGYNEQFF	.	.	TRBV5-1	TRBJ2-1
TGTGCCAGCAGCTTGATAGCGGGGGGGATCTACGAGCAGTACTTC	CASSLIAGGIYEQYF	.	TRBD2	TRBV7-8	TRBJ2-7
TGTGCCAGCAGCTTGGGAGGTACCGGGGAGCTGTTTTTT	CASSLGGTGELFF	.	.	TRBV5-6	TRBJ2-2
TGCGCCAGCAGCAAACCGGCTAGCGGGAACACCGGGGAGCTGTTTTTT	CASSKPASGNTGELFF	once	TRBD2	TRBV4-3	TRBJ2-2